One and the same sample provided the 18 T cell receptor beta chains below, sequenced in a study of blood T cell repertoires in COVID-19. Generated by immunoSEQ multiplex PCR, the TCRdb table keeps only in-frame clones and is missing some. This sample has 180,000 or so clones, with roughly 82% found just once. Material for sequencing was PBMCs or T cells enriched from blood (not recorded which). These receptors were obtained from a man aged 50 to 60 who had recovered from COVID-19.

This clone occurred once. V and J are TRBV7-9 and TRBJ2-6, with TRBD1 matching over 9 bases. CDR1 and CDR2 (germline): SEHNR, FQNEAQ (reference sequence). This CDR3 region has 16 residues. The V gene end was trimmed by 4 bases and the J gene end by 12 bases; junction bases not matched to a gene: 13. CDR3 DNA sequence: TGTGCCAGCAGCTCCCCCCCCTCAACAGGGGGCTCCGTCCTGACTTTC. This translates into CASSSPPSTGGSVLTF.

The chain combines TRBV12-3 or TRBV12-4 with TRBJ1-5; TRBD1 might be the D (5 bases). V lost 5 bases and J lost 5, with 7 bases in between. This CDR3 has 12 residues. The CDR3 DNA is TGTGCCAGCAGTACAGGTTATCAGCCCCAGCATTTT. It encodes CASSTGYQPQHF.

The rearrangement uses TRBV2 and TRBJ1-1; D gene ambiguous. This CDR3 spans 13 amino acids. V shed 9 bases and J shed 0 bases, with 11 bases lying between them. Germline V CDR1 and CDR2: SNHLY, FYNNEI. Here the CDR3 DNA reads TGTGCCAGTCAATTCGCGGTGAACACTGAAGCTTTCTTT. It is translated as CASQFAVNTEAFF.

The genes are TRBV12-3 or TRBV12-4 and TRBJ1-2; a possible D gene is TRBD1 (5 bases). V lost 6 bases, J lost 8 bases, and 13 bases lay in between. CDR3 size: 12 residues. DNA of the CDR3: TGTGCCAGCAGACAGGACGCAGGGGGCTACACCTTC. Residues: CASRQDAGGYTF.

V and J are TRBV29-1 and TRBJ2-5; 9 bases line up with TRBD1. Germline V lookup: CDR1 SQVTM, CDR2 ANQGSEA. The CDR3 is 15 amino acids. V lost 7 bases, J lost 5 bases, and 14 bases stayed unmatched. CDR3 DNA: TGCAGCGCGTCCCCGGGACAGGGTCGGTCGGAGACCCAGTACTTC. Its protein product is CSASPGQGRSETQYF. Full variable domain (rest looked up from reference TRBV29-1 and TRBJ2-5): SAVISQKPSRDICQRGTSLTIQCQVDSQVTMMFWYRQQPGQSLTLIATANQGSEATYESGFVIDKFPISRPNLTFSTLTVSNMSPEDSSIYLCSASPGQGRSETQYFGPGTRLLVL.

The rearrangement joins TRBV18 to TRBJ2-3, with 7 bases lining up with TRBD2. After removal of 0 bases from V and 1 base from J, the junction contained 10 bases not matched to a gene. Germline values: CDR1 KGHSH, CDR2 LQKENI. This CDR3 region has 18 residues. The CDR3 DNA sequence: TGTGCCAGCTCACCACCCCGGTTGGCGGGGGTCGGCACAGATACGCAGTATTTT. Encoded protein: CASSPPRLAGVGTDTQYF.

This chain links TRBV6-5 with TRBJ1-1, with no clear D. CDR3 length equals 14 residues. Germline-derived CDR1 and CDR2 are MNHEY and SVGAGI. V lost 6 bases to trimming and J lost 1 base, with 12 bases between them. The CDR3 sequence is CASRREGGNTEAFF. The DNA of the CDR3 is TGTGCCAGCAGACGTGAGGGAGGGAACACTGAAGCTTTCTTT.

Ten or more counts support this clone. V gene TRBV3-1 (or the pseudogene TRBV3-2) combines with J gene TRBJ2-3, with TRBD2 matching over 9 bases. Germline trimming cut 5 bases from V and 4 bases from J; bases unmatched to any gene: 10. Germline V gene data show CDR1 as LGHDT and CDR2 as YNNKEL (reference sequence). The CDR3 is made up of 16 amino acids. CDR3 DNA: TGTGCCAGCAGCAAACGAGTGGGCGGGGGGGCAGATACGCAGTATTTT. This sequence encodes CASSKRVGGGADTQYF.

This clone has a handful of counts. V gene TRBV25-1 combines with J gene TRBJ1-1; 7 nucleotides align to TRBD1. J lost 1 base, V lost 4 bases, and 3 bases had no gene match. This CDR3 has 14 residues. The germline gives CDR1 MGHDK, CDR2 SYGVNS. The CDR3 spells CASSAYRGNTEAFF. The CDR3 DNA reads TGTGCCAGCAGTGCCTACAGGGGGAACACTGAAGCTTTCTTT.

This clone appeared once. For the CDR3, the DNA is TGTGCCACCGGACAGGGAGGAGAAGCTTTCTTT. It codes for CATGQGGEAFF. The V call is TRBV10-3, the J call TRBJ1-1; 8 nucleotides line up with TRBD1. Germline V CDR1 and CDR2: ENHRY, SYGVKD. V lost 10 bases to trimming and J lost 8 bases; unmatched junction nucleotides: 6. The CDR3 length is 11 residues.

CDR3 DNA: TGTGCCAGCAGCTCCCAACAACGCAACTCTGGGGCCAACGTCCTGACTTTC. Its protein product is CASSSQQRNSGANVLTF. The chain combines TRBV7-3 with TRBJ2-6; the D is unclear. The CDR3 sequence is 17 residues long. Germline loops: CDR1 SGHTA, CDR2 FQGTGA. V was cut by 4 bases and J by 0 bases, with 13 bases left in between. The whole variable domain, remainder taken from reference TRBV7-3 and TRBJ2-6, is GAGVSQTPSNKVTEKGKYVELRCDPISGHTALYWYRQSLGQGPEFLIYFQGTGAADDSGLPNDRFFAVRPEGSVSTLKIQRTERGDSAVYLCASSSQQRNSGANVLTFGAGSRLTVL.

The rearrangement links TRBV6-4 to TRBJ2-7; 9 bases agree with TRBD1. The CDR3 covers 15 residues. V dropped 2 bases and J dropped 5; count of bases not matched to a gene: 7. Looked up from germline, CDR1 is MRHNA and CDR2 is SNTAGT. The CDR3 nucleotides read TGTGCCAGCAGTGACGATACAGGGGGCGTCGACGAGCAGTACTTC. Its protein is CASSDDTGGVDEQYF.

This clone was recorded only once. The chain combines TRBV7-2 with TRBJ2-7; TRBD2 matches at 8 bases. Germline CDR1 is SGHTA and CDR2 is FQGNSA. The CDR3 has 16 residues. V dropped 3 bases and J dropped 5; count of bases not matched to a gene: 12. The CDR3 nucleotides are TGTGCCAGCAGCTTGCGCGGGGGGCCTCCCGGCGACGAGCAGTACTTC. Protein: CASSLRGGPPGDEQYF.

V is TRBV6-5 and J is TRBJ1-1, with D hard to call. Germline CDR1 MNHEY, CDR2 SVGAGI. The CDR3 runs to 14 residues. The V and J ends lost 6 bases and 0 bases respectively, with 11 bases between them. CDR3 sequence reads: CASRPGGMNTEAFF. The CDR3 DNA reads TGTGCCAGCAGGCCGGGTGGTATGAACACTGAAGCTTTCTTT.

The chain combines TRBV19 with TRBJ1-1; tentatively, D is TRBD1 (6 bases). The CDR3 loop spans 15 amino acids. Trimming took off 7 bases at V and 1 base at J, with 16 bases between the two ends. Germline V gene data show CDR1 as LNHDA and CDR2 as SQIVND (reference sequence). The CDR3 loop is CASTMGALGNTEAFF. CDR3 bases: TGTGCCAGTACCATGGGGGCGCTTGGGAACACTGAAGCTTTCTTT.

This clone was found a few times. The chain has TRBV5-1 and TRBJ1-1; 7 bases align to TRBD1. V lost 3 bases, J lost 0 bases, and 8 bases stayed unmatched. Germline V gene data show CDR1 as SGHRS and CDR2 as YFSETQ. The CDR3 has 16 amino acids. CDR3 DNA: TGCGCCAGCAGCTCGGGACAGCGCGGATTGAACACTGAAGCTTTCTTT. Protein: CASSSGQRGLNTEAFF. Full variable domain (remainder filled in from reference TRBV5-1 and TRBJ1-1): KAGVTQTPRYLIKTRGQQVTLSCSPISGHRSVSWYQQTPGQGLQFLFEYFSETQRNKGNFPGRFSGRQFSNSRSEMNVSTLELGDSALYLCASSSGQRGLNTEAFFGQGTRLTVV.

The chain uses TRBV19 and TRBJ2-2; 7 bases match TRBD2. The CDR3 contains 15 residues. The V and J ends lost 1 base and 2 bases, in that order; junction bases with no gene match: 1. Germline lookup yields CDR1 LNHDA and CDR2 SQIVND (reference sequence). The CDR3 sequence is CASSIGLANTGELFF. CDR3 in DNA: TGTGCCAGTAGTATAGGACTAGCTAACACCGGGGAGCTGTTTTTT. The whole variable domain, remainder taken from reference TRBV19 and TRBJ2-2, is DGGITQSPKYLFRKEGQNVTLSCEQNLNHDAMYWYRQDPGQGLRLIYYSQIVNDFQKGDIAEGYSVSREKKESFPLTVTSAQKNPTAFYLCASSIGLANTGELFFGEGSRLTVL.

The chain has TRBV5-1 and TRBJ2-1; 11 positions agree with TRBD2. This CDR3 contains 15 residues. V was pared by 1 base and J by 5 bases, with 2 bases of the junction left unmatched. Germline lookup yields CDR1 SGHRS and CDR2 YFSETQ. CDR3 coding DNA: TGCGCCAGCAGCTTGCTAGCGGGGGGAGACAATGAGCAGTTCTTC. As protein: CASSLLAGGDNEQFF.